This T cell receptor (beta chain) stems from a study of control samples from healthy donors and cancer patients. Profiling relied on immunoSEQ multiplex PCR, and the TCRdb table lists in-frame clones only, not all of them. The sample includes some 110,000 clones, roughly four fifths seen only once; the top ten take about 13%. Trimming took 0 bases from V and 1 from J, leaving 9 bases between them. The CDR3 spans 15 residues. Germline V gives CDR1 SGHNT, CDR2 YENEEA. This chain joins TRBV11-3 and TRBJ2-5; D is unresolved. This TCR was recovered from a woman between 50 and 59 years old in good health. The sequencing input was blood. CDR3 DNA: TGTGCCAGCAGCTTAGATGGAACAGCCCAAGAGACCCAGTACTTC. Amino acids: CASSLDGTAQETQYF.